This is a list of T cell receptor beta chains from one sample in a study of blood T cell repertoires in COVID-19. Data came from immunoSEQ multiplex PCR; TCRdb stores just in-frame clones and leaves some out. Of about 150,000 clones in the sample, about 88% were seen once. Sequenced material: peripheral blood. These receptors were obtained from a human donor with acute or convalescent COVID-19. The donor label of this sample is uncertain. CDR3s include the opening cysteine and the closing phenylalanine or tryptophan. A D gene is named only where the DNA matches it firmly. Clone sizes are given selectively: once, few, many, or a class where the clone is expanded.

d_gene,abundance,j_gene,v_gene,CDR3nt,CDR3aa
.,.,TRBJ2-3,TRBV7-3,TGTGCCAGCAGCAGGGGTTTGGAAGATACGCAGTATTTT,CASSRGLEDTQYF
TRBD1,once,TRBJ1-2,TRBV14,TGTGCCAGCAGCCCAAGGCTAGGACAGGGGCGCTTCTATGGCTACACCTTC,CASSPRLGQGRFYGYTF
TRBD1,.,TRBJ1-5,TRBV15,TGTGCCACCGGGATACACAGGGGATTGGGCAATCAGCCCCAGCATTTT,CATGIHRGLGNQPQHF
.,.,TRBJ2-5,TRBV30,TGTGCCTGGAGTGGACGGAGGGGCCAAGAGACCCAGTACTTC,CAWSGRRGQETQYF
TRBD1,.,TRBJ2-1,TRBV4-2,TGTGCCAGCAGCCACATCAGTCAGGGGGTGGATGAGCAGTTCTTC,CASSHISQGVDEQFF
.,once,TRBJ1-1,TRBV7-9,TGTGCCAGCAGCTTAGAAGGAGCAGGGGTTGAGGCTTTCTTT,CASSLEGAGVEAFF
.,.,TRBJ2-7,TRBV11-3,TGTGCCAGCAGCTTAGATTCCCGGACAATAAACGAGCAGTACTTC,CASSLDSRTINEQYF
.,.,TRBJ2-3,TRBV4-3,TGCGCCAGCAGCCAAGAAACTAGAAGCACAGATACGCAGTATTTT,CASSQETRSTDTQYF
.,.,TRBJ1-5,TRBV30,TGTGCCCGGCCTAGAGCCCAGCATTTT,CARPRAQHF
.,.,TRBJ2-4,TRBV5-4,TGTGCCAGCACGACAGAGAAAGGATCCAAAAACATTCAGTACTTC,CASTTEKGSKNIQYF
TRBD1,.,TRBJ1-2,TRBV6-5,TGTGCCAGCAGTCCCGGACAGGGCCTTTATGGCTACACCTTC,CASSPGQGLYGYTF
TRBD1,few,TRBJ1-2,TRBV7-2,TGTGCCAGCAGCCAGAGTTGGGGCACAGGGGGCGGTAGGGACTATGGCTACACCTTC,CASSQSWGTGGGRDYGYTF
.,once,TRBJ1-5,TRBV19,TGTGCCAGTAGTATGTGGACAGCTGATAGCAATCAGCCCCAGCATTTT,CASSMWTADSNQPQHF
.,.,TRBJ1-3,TRBV18,TGTGCCAGCTCACCGAACTACTCTGGAAACACCATATATTTT,CASSPNYSGNTIYF
.,.,TRBJ2-4,TRBV29-1,TGCAGCGTTGAACCCTTCCCTCGGAGGGCCCATGGGACCAAAAACATTCAGTACTTC,CSVEPFPRRAHGTKNIQYF
.,.,TRBJ2-5,TRBV4-3,TGCGCCAGCAGCCAAGATGGGAGCGGAGAGACCCAGTACTTC,CASSQDGSGETQYF
.,.,TRBJ1-1,TRBV7-9,TGTGCCAGCAGCCCCCAGGTCGGTGAAGCTTTCTTT,CASSPQVGEAFF
.,.,TRBJ2-5,TRBV6-2/TRBV6-3,TGTGCCAGCAGTGGGGGTCCGAGGACAGTCACAGAGTTACAAGAGACCCAGTACTTC,CASSGGPRTVTELQETQYF
TRBD1,.,TRBJ1-4,TRBV11-2,TGTGCCAGCAGCCCCGGGACAGGGGTTAATGAAAAACTGTTTTTT,CASSPGTGVNEKLFF
TRBD2,.,TRBJ2-2,TRBV24-1,TGTGCCACCAGTGATGCCCTAGCGGGGCCGAACACCGGGGAGCTGTTTTTT,CATSDALAGPNTGELFF
TRBD1,.,TRBJ1-6,TRBV18,TGTGCCAGCTCACCCGGGACAGGAGGCGTTATTTCACCCCTCCACTTT,CASSPGTGGVISPLHF
TRBD2,.,TRBJ2-1,TRBV5-1,TGCGCCAGCAGCAGAGGGACTAGCGGGAGTTACAATGAGCAGTTCTTC,CASSRGTSGSYNEQFF
TRBD1,.,TRBJ1-6,TRBV7-2,TGTGCCGGCTCGGACAGGGGCGGTTCACCCCTCCACTTT,CAGSDRGGSPLHF
TRBD2,once,TRBJ2-3,TRBV5-1,TGCGCCAGCAGCCACACGACGGGGGGGCCGGGAGATACGCAGTATTTT,CASSHTTGGPGDTQYF
TRBD1,.,TRBJ1-2,TRBV7-2,TGTGCCAGCAGCCCACGACAGGGACCCTATGGCTACACCTTC,CASSPRQGPYGYTF
.,.,TRBJ1-4,TRBV19,TGTGCCAGTAGTCTCAGTGCCAGAGAAAAACTGTTTTTT,CASSLSAREKLFF
TRBD2,.,TRBJ2-7,TRBV6-2/TRBV6-3,TGTGCCAGCAGTTACGGGGTAGCGGGCTACGAGCAGTACTTC,CASSYGVAGYEQYF
TRBD1,.,TRBJ2-7,TRBV30,TGTGCCTGGAGTGTACAACCGGGACAGGGTTACGAGCAGTACTTC,CAWSVQPGQGYEQYF
.,.,TRBJ2-7,TRBV19,TGTGCCAGTAGTGTACCGGGACACTCCTACGAGCAGTACTTC,CASSVPGHSYEQYF